This TCR beta chain was captured in a study of vaccination effects on CD4 cells after COVID-19. At the level of the study: The ViraFEST assay expanded antigen-specific CD4+ T cells with viral peptide pools before sequencing. At 16 days and at one week before vaccination, samples were given by two convalescent patients. Study-wide results and caveats: Vaccine-induced new clones formed most post-vaccine spike-reactive clones in convalescents.

The repertoire was sequenced with immunoSEQ multiplex PCR; TCRdb's copy has only in-frame clones and lacks some. The sample has approximately 45,000 clones, 60% to 80% seen once. Subsequent to about 10 days of culture, CD4+ T cells were isolated. This CDR3 is built from 14 residues. The germline CDR1 and CDR2 sequences are GTSNPN and SVGIG (reference sequence). Trimming removed 5 bases at V and 6 bases at J, with 17 bases between. This clone came up a few times. What it binds is not known. This material consisted of CD4+ T cells from PBMCs cultured without peptide, taken before COVID-19 vaccination. This receptor was obtained from a human donor who had a prior SARS-CoV-2 infection. The chain joins TRBV30 to TRBJ1-5; no reliable D call. The CDR3 here is CAWSLYALGQPQHF. Here the CDR3 DNA reads TGTGCCTGGTCTCTGTATGCGCTGGGTCAGCCCCAGCATTTT.